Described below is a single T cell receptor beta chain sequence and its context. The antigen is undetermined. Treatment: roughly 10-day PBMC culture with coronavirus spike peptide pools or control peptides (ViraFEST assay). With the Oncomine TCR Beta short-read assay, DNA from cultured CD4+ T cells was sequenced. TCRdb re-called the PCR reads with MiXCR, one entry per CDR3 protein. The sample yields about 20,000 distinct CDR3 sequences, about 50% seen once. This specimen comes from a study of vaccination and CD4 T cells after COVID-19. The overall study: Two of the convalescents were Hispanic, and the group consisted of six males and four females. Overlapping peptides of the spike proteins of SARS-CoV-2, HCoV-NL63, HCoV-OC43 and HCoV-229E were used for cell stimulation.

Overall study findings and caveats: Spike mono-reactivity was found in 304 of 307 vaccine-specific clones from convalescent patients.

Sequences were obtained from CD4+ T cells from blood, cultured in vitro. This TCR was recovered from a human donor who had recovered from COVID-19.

The CDR3 protein is CASSSLGPGGTEAFF. Written as DNA, the CDR3 is TGTGCCAGCAGCTCCCTTGGCCCAGGGGGAACTGAAGCTTTCTTT. The rearrangement uses TRBV7-2 and TRBJ1-1, with 7 positions matching TRBD1. The germline V gene encodes CDR1 SGHTA and CDR2 FQGNSA. The CDR3 is 15 amino acids. J was trimmed by 5 bases and V by 4 bases; bases with no gene match: 10. The full variable domain, with the rest looked up from reference TRBV7-2 and TRBJ1-1, is GAGVSQSPSNKVTEKGKDVELRCDPISGHTALYWYRQSLGQGLEFLIYFQGNSAPDKSGLPSDRFSAERTGGSVSTLTIQRTQQEDSAVYLCASSSLGPGGTEAFFGQGTRLTVV.